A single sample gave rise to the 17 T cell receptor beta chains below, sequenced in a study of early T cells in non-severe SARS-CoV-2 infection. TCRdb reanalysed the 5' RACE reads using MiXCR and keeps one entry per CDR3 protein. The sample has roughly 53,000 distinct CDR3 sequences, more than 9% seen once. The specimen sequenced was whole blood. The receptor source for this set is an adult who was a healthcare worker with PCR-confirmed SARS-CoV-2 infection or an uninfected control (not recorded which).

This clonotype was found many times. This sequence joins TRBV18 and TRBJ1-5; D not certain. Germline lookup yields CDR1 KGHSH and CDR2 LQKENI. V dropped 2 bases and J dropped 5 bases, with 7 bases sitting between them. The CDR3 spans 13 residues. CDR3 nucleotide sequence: TGTGCCAGCTCACCAGATCGGCATCAGCCCCAGCATTTT. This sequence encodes CASSPDRHQPQHF.

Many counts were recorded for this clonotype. The CDR3 DNA sequence: TGTGCCAGCAGCCGTCTTCGAGACGAGCAGTACTTC. This gives the protein CASSRLRDEQYF. This chain connects TRBV12-3 or TRBV12-4 to TRBJ2-7; D gene ambiguous. This CDR3 is 12 amino acids long. Trimming cost V 6 bases and J 5 bases, with 11 bases left between them.

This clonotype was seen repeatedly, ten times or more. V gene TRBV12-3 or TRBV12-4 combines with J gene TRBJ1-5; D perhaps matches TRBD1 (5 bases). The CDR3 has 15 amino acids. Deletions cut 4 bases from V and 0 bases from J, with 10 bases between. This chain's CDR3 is CASSSRGVSNQPQHF. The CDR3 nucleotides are TGTGCCAGCAGTTCCCGGGGGGTTAGCAATCAGCCCCAGCATTTT.

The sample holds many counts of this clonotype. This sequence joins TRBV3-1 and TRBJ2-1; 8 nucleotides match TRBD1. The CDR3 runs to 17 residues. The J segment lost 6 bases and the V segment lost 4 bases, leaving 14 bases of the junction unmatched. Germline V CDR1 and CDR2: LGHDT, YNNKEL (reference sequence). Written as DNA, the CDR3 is TGTGCCAGCAGCCCACCAGCTTACAGGGGGACCGGCAATGAGCAGTTCTTC. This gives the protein CASSPPAYRGTGNEQFF.

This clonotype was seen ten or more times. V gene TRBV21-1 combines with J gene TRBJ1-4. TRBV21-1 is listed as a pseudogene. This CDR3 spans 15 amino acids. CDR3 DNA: TGTGCCAGCAGCAGGGAACTTGAAACTAATGAAAAACTGTTTTTT. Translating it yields CASSRELETNEKLFF.

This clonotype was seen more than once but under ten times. Written as DNA, the CDR3 is TGCGCCAGCAGCTTGTTACAGGACAAAACCGGGGAGCTGTTTTTT. It is translated as CASSLLQDKTGELFF. This chain joins TRBV5-1 and TRBJ2-2; TRBD1 is a possible D gene (5 bases). V dropped 1 base and J dropped 5 bases, with 12 bases sitting between them. The CDR3 consists of 15 residues. Per the germline V gene, CDR1 is SGHRS and CDR2 is YFSETQ.

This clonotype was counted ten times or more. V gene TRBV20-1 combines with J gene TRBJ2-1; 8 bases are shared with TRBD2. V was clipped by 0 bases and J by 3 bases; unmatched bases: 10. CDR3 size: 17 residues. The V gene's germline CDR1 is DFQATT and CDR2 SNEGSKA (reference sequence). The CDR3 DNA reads TGCAGTGCTAGAGATCCCGCCTCCAGCGGGAGCTACAATGAGCAGTTCTTC. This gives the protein CSARDPASSGSYNEQFF.

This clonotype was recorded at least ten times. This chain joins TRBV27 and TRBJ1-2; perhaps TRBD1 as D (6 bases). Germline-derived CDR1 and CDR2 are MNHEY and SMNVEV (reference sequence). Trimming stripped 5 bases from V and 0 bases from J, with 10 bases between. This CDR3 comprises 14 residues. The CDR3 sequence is CASSLQGANYGYTF. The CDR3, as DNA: TGTGCCAGCAGTCTACAGGGAGCTAACTATGGCTACACCTTC.

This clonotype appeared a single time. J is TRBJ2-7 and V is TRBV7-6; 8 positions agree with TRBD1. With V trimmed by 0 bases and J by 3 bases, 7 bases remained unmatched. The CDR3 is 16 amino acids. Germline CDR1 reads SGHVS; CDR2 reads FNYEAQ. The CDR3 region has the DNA TGTGCCAGCAGCTTAGCTTTCGGACAGGGAAGCTACGAGCAGTACTTC. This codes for CASSLAFGQGSYEQYF.

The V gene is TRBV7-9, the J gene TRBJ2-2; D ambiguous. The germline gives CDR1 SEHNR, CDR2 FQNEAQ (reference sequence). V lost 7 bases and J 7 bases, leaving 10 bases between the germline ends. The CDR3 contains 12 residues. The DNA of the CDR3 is TGTGCCAGCACACCACTGGACGGGGAGCTGTTTTTT. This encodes CASTPLDGELFF. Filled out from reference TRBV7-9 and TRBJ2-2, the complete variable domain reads DTGVSQNPRHKITKRGQNVTFRCDPISEHNRLYWYRQTLGQGPEFLTYFQNEAQLEKSRLLSDRFSAERPKGSFSTLEIQRTEQGDSAMYLCASTPLDGELFFGEGSRLTVL.

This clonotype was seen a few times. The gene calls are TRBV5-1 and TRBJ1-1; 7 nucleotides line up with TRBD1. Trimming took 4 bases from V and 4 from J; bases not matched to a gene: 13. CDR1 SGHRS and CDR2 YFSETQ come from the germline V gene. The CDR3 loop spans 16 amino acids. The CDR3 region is CASSAPGRQGGTEAFF. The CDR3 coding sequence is TGCGCCAGCAGCGCCCCGGGACGCCAGGGGGGCACTGAAGCTTTCTTT.

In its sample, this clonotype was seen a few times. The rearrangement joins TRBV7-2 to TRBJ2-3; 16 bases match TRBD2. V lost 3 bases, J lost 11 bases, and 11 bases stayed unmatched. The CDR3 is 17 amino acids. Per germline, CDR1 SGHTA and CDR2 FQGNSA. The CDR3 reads CASSLAGTSGRAPLQYF. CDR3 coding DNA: TGTGCCAGCAGCTTGGCCGGGACTAGCGGGAGGGCGCCACTGCAGTATTTT.

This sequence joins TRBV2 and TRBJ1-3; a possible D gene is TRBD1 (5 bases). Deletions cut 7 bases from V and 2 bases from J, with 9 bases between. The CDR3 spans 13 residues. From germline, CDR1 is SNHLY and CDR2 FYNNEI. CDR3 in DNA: TGTGCCAGCACAGGGTTCCCTGGAAACACCATATATTTT. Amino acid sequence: CASTGFPGNTIYF.

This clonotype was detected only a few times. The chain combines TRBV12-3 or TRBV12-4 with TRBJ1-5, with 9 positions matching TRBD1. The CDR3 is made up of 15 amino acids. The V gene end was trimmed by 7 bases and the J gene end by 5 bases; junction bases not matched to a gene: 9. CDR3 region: CASTLWTGVDQPQHF. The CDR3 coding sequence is TGTGCCAGCACTCTTTGGACAGGGGTTGATCAGCCCCAGCATTTT.

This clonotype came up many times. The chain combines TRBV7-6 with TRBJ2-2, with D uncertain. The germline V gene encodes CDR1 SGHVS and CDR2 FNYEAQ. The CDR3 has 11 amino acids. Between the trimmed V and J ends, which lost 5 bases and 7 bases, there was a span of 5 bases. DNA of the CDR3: TGTGCCAGCAGCAGGAGCGGGGAGCTGTTTTTT. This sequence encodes CASSRSGELFF.

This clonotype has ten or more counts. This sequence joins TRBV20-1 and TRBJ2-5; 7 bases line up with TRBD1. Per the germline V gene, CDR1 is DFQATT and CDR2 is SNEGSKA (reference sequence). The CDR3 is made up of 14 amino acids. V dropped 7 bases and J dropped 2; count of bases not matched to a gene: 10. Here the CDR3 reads CSVLGQGDQETQYF. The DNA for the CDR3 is TGCAGTGTTCTCGGGCAGGGGGATCAAGAGACCCAGTACTTC.

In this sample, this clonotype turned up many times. DNA for the CDR3: TGTGCCAGCAGCCCGACGTCGGGAGAAGGAGACAATGAGCAGTTCTTC. It encodes CASSPTSGEGDNEQFF. This chain connects TRBV9 to TRBJ2-1; tentative D call: TRBD2 (6 bases). The germline V gene has CDR1 SGDLS and CDR2 YYNGEE. The CDR3 totals 16 residues. Trimming cost V 4 bases and J 5 bases, with 19 bases left between them. Full variable domain (outside the CDR3, taken from reference TRBV9 and TRBJ2-1): DSGVTQTPKHLITATGQRVTLRCSPRSGDLSVYWYQQSLDQGLQFLIQYYNGEERAKGNILERFSAQQFPDLHSELNLSSLELGDSALYFCASSPTSGEGDNEQFFGPGTRLTVL.